The clone carrying this T cell receptor (beta chain) came up many times. TCR beta CDR3 sequences were amplified from RNA transcripts. The study used the HTBI primer set for a first-round RT-PCR of the TCR CDR3. TCRdb used MiXCR to reprocess the multiplex PCR reads, holding one entry per CDR3 protein. The sample has approximately 610,000 distinct CDR3 sequences; about 14% are singletons. This entry comes from a study of T cells in Graves' hyperthyroidism and ophthalmopathy. V lost 5 bases to trimming and J lost 3 bases; unmatched junction nucleotides: 10. The germline V gene has CDR1 SGHAT and CDR2 FQNNGV. This CDR3 is built from 16 residues. Clinical symptoms, serum thyroxine and TRAb, thyroid ultrasound and orbital computed tomography together formed the diagnostic basis.

The chain employs TRBV11-2 and TRBJ2-3; 8 nucleotides agree with TRBD2. The receptor was derived from a woman between 40 and 55 years old with Graves' ophthalmopathy. Sequencing used blood. The CDR3 DNA reads as TGTGCCAGCAGCCCCTCCAGCGGGAGACGGACAGATACGCAGTATTTT. Translation gives CASSPSSGRRTDTQYF.